The T cell receptor beta chain described here comes from a study of blood T cell repertoires in COVID-19. TCRdb's table, derived via immunoSEQ multiplex PCR, lists solely in-frame clones and lacks some. The table records 200,000 to 300,000 clones, 70% to 90% of them present only once. V lost 4 bases, J lost 0 bases, and 8 bases stayed unmatched. Germline V gene sequence: CDR1 MNHEY, CDR2 SMNVEV (reference sequence). The CDR3 loop spans 16 amino acids. The clonotype originates from a woman aged 25 to 39 with COVID-19, enrolled during active disease. Material for sequencing was peripheral blood. The chain couples TRBV27 to TRBJ2-7; 8 bases match TRBD2. CDR3 nucleotide sequence: TGTGCCAGCAGTTGGGGAAGTCGGGAGGGCTCCTACGAGCAGTACGTC. The encoded protein is CASSWGSREGSYEQYV.